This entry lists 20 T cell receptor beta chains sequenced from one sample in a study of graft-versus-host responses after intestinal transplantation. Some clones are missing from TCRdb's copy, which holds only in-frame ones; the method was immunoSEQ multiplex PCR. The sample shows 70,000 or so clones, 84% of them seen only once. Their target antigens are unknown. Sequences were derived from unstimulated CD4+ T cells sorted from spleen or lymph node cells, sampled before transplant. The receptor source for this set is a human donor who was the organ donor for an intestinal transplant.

The CDR3 loop reads CAISGGNEQYV. Written as DNA, the CDR3 is TGTGCCATCAGTGGAGGGAACGAGCAGTACGTC. The chain employs TRBV10-3 and TRBJ2-7; D is perhaps TRBD2 (5 bases). In germline, CDR1 is ENHRY, CDR2 SYGVKD. Trimming removed 4 bases at V and 5 bases at J, with 6 bases between. The CDR3 is 11 residues long.

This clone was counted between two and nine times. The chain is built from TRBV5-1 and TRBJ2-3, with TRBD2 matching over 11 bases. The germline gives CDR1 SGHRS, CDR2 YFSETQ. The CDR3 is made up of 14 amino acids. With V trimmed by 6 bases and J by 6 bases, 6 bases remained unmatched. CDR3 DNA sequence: TGCGCCAGCACCCTAGCGGGGGGATCGGATACGCAGTATTTT. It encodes CASTLAGGSDTQYF.

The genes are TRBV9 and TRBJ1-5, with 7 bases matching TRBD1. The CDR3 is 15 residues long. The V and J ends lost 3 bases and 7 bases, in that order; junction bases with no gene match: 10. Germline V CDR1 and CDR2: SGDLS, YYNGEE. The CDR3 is CASSAGDRVGQPQHF. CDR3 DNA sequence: TGTGCCAGCAGCGCTGGTGACAGGGTGGGGCAGCCCCAGCATTTT.

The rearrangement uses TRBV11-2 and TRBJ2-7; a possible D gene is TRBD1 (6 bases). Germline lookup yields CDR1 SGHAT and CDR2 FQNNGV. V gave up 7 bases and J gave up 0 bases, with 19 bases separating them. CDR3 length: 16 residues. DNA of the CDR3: TGTGCCAGCATCAAACCGATCCGGGACAACTCCTACGAGCAGTACGTC. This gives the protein CASIKPIRDNSYEQYV.

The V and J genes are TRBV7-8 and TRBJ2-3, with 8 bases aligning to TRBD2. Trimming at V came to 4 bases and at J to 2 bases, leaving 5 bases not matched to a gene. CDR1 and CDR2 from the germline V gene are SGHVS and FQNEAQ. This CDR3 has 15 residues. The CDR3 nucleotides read TGTGCCAGCAGCTACACGGGGGGGCCCACAGATACGCAGTATTTT. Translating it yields CASSYTGGPTDTQYF.

In nucleotides, the CDR3 is TGTGCCAGCAGCTTGTTAGGAGGGAGTAATGAAAAACTGTTTTTT. Residues: CASSLLGGSNEKLFF. The chain employs TRBV5-4 and TRBJ1-4, with unresolved D. The CDR3 totals 15 residues. Germline CDR1 reads SGHNT; CDR2 reads YYREEE (reference sequence). Trimming shortened V by 1 base and J by 4 bases, and 11 bases separated the two germline ends.

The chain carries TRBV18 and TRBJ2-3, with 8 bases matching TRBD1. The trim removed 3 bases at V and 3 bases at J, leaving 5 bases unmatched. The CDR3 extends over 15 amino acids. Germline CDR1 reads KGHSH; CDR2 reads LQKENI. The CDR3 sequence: CASSPNRGLTDTQYF. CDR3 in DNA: TGTGCCAGCTCACCGAACAGGGGGTTGACAGATACGCAGTATTTT.

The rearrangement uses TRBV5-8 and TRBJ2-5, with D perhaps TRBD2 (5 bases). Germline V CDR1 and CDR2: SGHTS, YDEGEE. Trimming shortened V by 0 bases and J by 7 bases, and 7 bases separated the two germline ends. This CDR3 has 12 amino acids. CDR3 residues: CASSLVRGTQYF. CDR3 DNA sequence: TGTGCCAGCAGCTTGGTCCGGGGGACCCAGTACTTC.

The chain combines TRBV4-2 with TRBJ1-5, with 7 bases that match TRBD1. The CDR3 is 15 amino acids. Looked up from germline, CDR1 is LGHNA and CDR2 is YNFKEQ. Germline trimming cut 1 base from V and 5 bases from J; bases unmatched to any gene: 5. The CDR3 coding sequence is TGTGCCAGCAGCCAAGGACAGGGTAATGATCAGCCCCAGCATTTT. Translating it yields CASSQGQGNDQPQHF.

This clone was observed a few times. The CDR3 nucleotides read TGTGCCAGCAGTATGGGGGGGGTCTATGGCTACACCTTC. It translates to CASSMGGVYGYTF. V is TRBV6-5 and J is TRBJ1-2, with D tentatively TRBD1 (5 bases). Germline V lookup: CDR1 MNHEY, CDR2 SVGAGI. V was clipped by 5 bases and J by 4 bases, with 11 bases between them. This CDR3 spans 13 amino acids.

The DNA of the CDR3 is TGTGCCAGCTCACCCGCGGACAAGAACACTGAAGCTTTCTTT. Encoded protein: CASSPADKNTEAFF. The chain links TRBV18 to TRBJ1-1, with D possibly matching TRBD1 (5 bases). Germline V lookup: CDR1 KGHSH, CDR2 LQKENI. Trimming took 3 bases from V and 1 from J, leaving 9 bases between them. The CDR3 runs 14 residues.

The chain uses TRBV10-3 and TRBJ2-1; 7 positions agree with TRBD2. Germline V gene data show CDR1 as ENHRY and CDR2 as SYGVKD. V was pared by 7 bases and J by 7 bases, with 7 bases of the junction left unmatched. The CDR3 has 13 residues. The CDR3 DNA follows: TGTGCCATCAACTTAGCGGGTCTGAATGAGCAGTTCTTC. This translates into CAINLAGLNEQFF.

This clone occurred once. The CDR3 coding sequence is TGTGCCAGCAGTCAATACGGACAGATTAATCAGCCCCAGCATTTT. Translating gives CASSQYGQINQPQHF. The chain links TRBV7-6 to TRBJ1-5, with a weak D call TRBD1 (6 bases). Germline V gene data show CDR1 as SGHVS and CDR2 as FNYEAQ. The V end was cut by 6 bases, the J end by 4 bases, with 16 bases between. This CDR3 has 15 residues.

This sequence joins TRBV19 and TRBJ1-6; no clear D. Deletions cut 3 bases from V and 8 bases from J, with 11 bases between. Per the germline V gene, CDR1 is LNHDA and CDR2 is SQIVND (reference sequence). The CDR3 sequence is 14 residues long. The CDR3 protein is CASSIRNGDSPLHF. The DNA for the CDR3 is TGTGCCAGTAGTATCCGGAACGGAGATTCACCCCTCCACTTT. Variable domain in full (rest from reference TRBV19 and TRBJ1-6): DGGITQSPKYLFRKEGQNVTLSCEQNLNHDAMYWYRQDPGQGLRLIYYSQIVNDFQKGDIAEGYSVSREKKESFPLTVTSAQKNPTAFYLCASSIRNGDSPLHFGNGTRLTVT.

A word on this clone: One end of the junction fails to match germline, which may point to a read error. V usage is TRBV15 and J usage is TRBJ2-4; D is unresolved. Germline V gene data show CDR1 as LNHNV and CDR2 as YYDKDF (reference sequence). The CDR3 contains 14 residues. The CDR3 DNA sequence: TGTGCCACCACCAGAAACTTAGCCAAAAACATTCAGTACTTC. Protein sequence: CATTRNLAKNIQYF.

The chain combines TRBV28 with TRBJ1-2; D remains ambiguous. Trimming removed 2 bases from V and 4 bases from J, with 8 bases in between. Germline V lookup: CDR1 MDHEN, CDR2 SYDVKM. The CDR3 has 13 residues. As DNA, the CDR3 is TGTGCCAGCAGTTTAACGGGAGGCTATGGCTACACCTTC. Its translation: CASSLTGGYGYTF.

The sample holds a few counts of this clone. The CDR3 here is CASSLDSLGEKLFF. In DNA form, the CDR3 reads TGTGCCAGCAGCTTAGATAGTCTTGGTGAAAAACTGTTTTTT. The chain recombines TRBV11-2 with TRBJ1-4, with D unclear. V lost 0 bases to trimming and J lost 7 bases, with 9 bases between them. The germline V gene has CDR1 SGHAT and CDR2 FQNNGV. This CDR3 has 14 amino acids. Full variable domain (missing parts from reference TRBV11-2 and TRBJ1-4): EAGVAQSPRYKIIEKRQSVAFWCNPISGHATLYWYQQILGQGPKLLIQFQNNGVVDDSQLPKDRFSAERLKGVDSTLKIQPAKLEDSAVYLCASSLDSLGEKLFFGSGTQLSVL.

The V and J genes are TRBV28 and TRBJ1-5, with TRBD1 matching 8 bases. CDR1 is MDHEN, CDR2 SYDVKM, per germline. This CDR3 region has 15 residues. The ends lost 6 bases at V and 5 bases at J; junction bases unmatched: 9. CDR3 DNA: TGTGCCAGCAGATTACCGACAGGGGATGATCAGCCCCAGCATTTT. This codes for CASRLPTGDDQPQHF. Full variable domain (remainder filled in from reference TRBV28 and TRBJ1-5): DVKVTQSSRYLVKRTGEKVFLECVQDMDHENMFWYRQDPGLGLRLIYFSYDVKMKEKGDIPEGYSVSREKKERFSLILESASTNQTSMYLCASRLPTGDDQPQHFGDGTRLSIL.

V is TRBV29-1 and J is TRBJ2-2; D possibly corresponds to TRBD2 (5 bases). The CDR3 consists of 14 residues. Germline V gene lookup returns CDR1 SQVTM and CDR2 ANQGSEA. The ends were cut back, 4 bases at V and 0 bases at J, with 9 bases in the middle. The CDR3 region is CSVGTATNTGELFF. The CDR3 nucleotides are TGCAGCGTTGGGACTGCCACGAACACCGGGGAGCTGTTTTTT.

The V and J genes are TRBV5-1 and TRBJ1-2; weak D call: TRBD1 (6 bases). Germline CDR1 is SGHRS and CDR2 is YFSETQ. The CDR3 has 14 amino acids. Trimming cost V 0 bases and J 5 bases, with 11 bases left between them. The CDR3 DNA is TGCGCCAGCAGCTTGGGGACAGAGAAGTATGGCTACACCTTC. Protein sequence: CASSLGTEKYGYTF.